This T cell receptor beta chain was sequenced in a study of blood T cell repertoires in COVID-19. In the study overall: Sources were T cells, B-cell-depleted T cells, or PBMCs; the material itself was cDNA or gDNA.

The CDR3 is 13 residues long. Trimming left V 1 base short and J 6 bases short, with 10 bases between. In germline, CDR1 is GTSNPN, CDR2 SVGIG (reference sequence). Per the authors' pipeline: Reference gene primers were amplified, and this amplification served to estimate nucleated cell counts. Clones were sequenced by immunoSEQ multiplex PCR, and TCRdb holds only the in-frame ones, with some missing. V and J calls and clone size are as listed in that table; D and trimming were resolved from the DNA. The table includes a few hundred thousand clones, 86% detected once. Sequenced: peripheral blood. The chain uses TRBV30 and TRBJ1-5, with no clear D. This TCR was sampled from a man aged 25-45 years with active or convalescent COVID-19. CDR3 nucleotide sequence: TGTGCCTGGAGTGAGGGAGGGTCTCAGCCCCAGCATTTT. Translated: CAWSEGGSQPQHF.